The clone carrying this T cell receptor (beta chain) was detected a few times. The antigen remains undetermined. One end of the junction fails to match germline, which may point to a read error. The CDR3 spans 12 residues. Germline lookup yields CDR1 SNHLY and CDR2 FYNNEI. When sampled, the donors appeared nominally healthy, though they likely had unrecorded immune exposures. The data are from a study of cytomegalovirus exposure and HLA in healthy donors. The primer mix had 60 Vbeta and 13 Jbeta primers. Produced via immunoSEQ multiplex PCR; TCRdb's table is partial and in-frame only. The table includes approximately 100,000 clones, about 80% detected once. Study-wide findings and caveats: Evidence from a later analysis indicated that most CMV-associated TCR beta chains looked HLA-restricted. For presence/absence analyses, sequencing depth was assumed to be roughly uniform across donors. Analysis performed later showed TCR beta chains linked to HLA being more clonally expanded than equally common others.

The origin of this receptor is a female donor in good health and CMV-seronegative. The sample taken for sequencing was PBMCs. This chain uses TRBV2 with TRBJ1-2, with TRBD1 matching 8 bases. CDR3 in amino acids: CASSEGAGGQVF. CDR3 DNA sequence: TGTGCCAGCAGTGAAGGGGCTGGGGGACAGGTCTTC. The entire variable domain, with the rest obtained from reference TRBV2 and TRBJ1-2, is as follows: EPEVTQTPSHQVTQMGQEVILRCVPISNHLYFYWYRQILGQKVEFLVSFYNNEISEKSEIFDDQFSVERPDGSNFTLKIRSTKLEDSAMYFCASSEGAGGQVFGSGTRLTVV.